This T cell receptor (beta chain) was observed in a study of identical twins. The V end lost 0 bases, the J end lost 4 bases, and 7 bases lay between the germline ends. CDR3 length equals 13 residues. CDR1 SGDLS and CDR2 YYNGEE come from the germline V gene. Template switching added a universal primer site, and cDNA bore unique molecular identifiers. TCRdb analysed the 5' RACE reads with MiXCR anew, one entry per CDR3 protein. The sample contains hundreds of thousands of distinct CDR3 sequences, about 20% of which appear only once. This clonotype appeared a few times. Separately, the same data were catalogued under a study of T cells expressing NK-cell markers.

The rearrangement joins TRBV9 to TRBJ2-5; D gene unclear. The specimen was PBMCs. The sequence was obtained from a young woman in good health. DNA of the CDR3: TGTGCCAGCAGCGTAGCACAAGGAGAGACCCAGTACTTC. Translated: CASSVAQGETQYF.